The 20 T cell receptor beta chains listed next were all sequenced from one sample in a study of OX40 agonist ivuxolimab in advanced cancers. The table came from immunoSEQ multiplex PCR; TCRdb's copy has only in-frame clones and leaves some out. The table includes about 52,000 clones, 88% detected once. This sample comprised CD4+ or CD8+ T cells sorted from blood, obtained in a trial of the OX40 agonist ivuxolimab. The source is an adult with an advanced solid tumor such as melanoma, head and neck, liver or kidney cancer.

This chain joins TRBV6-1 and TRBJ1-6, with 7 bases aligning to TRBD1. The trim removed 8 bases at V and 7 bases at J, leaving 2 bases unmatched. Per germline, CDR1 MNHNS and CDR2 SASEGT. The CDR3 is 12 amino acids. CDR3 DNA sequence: TGTGCCAGCGGGACAGTAAATTCACCCCTCCACTTT. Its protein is CASGTVNSPLHF.

The CDR3 is CASSYGEWSEAFF. CDR3 DNA sequence: TGTGCCAGTTCGTATGGGGAGTGGAGTGAAGCTTTCTTT. The chain uses TRBV19 and TRBJ1-1; D not resolved. This CDR3 spans 13 amino acids. Germline assignment: CDR1 LNHDA and CDR2 SQIVND (reference sequence). The V end lost 8 bases, the J end lost 7 bases, and 17 bases lay between the germline ends. The variable domain in full, with the rest retrieved from reference TRBV19 and TRBJ1-1, is DGGITQSPKYLFRKEGQNVTLSCEQNLNHDAMYWYRQDPGQGLRLIYYSQIVNDFQKGDIAEGYSVSREKKESFPLTVTSAQKNPTAFYLCASSYGEWSEAFFGQGTRLTVV.

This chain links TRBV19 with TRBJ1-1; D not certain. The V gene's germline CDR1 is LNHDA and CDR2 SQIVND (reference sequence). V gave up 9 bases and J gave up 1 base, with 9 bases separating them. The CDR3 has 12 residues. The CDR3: CASGESNTEAFF. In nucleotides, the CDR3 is TGTGCCAGCGGGGAGTCGAACACTGAAGCTTTCTTT.

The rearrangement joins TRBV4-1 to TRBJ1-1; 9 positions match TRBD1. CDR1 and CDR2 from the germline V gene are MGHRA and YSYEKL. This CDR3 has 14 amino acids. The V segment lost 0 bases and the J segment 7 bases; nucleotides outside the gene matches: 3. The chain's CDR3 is CASSQEQGAIEAFF. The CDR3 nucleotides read TGCGCCAGCAGCCAAGAACAGGGGGCGATTGAAGCTTTCTTT.

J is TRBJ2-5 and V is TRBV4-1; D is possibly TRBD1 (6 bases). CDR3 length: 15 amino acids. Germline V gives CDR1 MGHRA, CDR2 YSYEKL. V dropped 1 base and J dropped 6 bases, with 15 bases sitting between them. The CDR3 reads CASSQVPGQSKTQYF. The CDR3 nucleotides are TGCGCCAGCAGCCAAGTTCCGGGACAATCAAAGACCCAGTACTTC.

The CDR3: CASSRVSSNQPQHF. CDR3 nucleotide sequence: TGTGCCAGCAGCAGAGTGAGTAGCAATCAGCCCCAGCATTTT. The chain employs TRBV7-9 and TRBJ1-5; D remains ambiguous. This CDR3 spans 14 amino acids. The germline gives CDR1 SEHNR, CDR2 FQNEAQ (reference sequence). Trimming removed 5 bases at V and 0 bases at J, with 8 bases between.

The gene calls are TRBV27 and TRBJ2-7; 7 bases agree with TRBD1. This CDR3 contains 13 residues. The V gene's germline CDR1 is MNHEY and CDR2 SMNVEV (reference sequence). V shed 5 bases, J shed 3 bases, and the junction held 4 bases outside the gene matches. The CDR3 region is CASSPGQVYEQYF. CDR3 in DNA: TGTGCCAGCAGTCCTGGACAGGTCTACGAGCAGTACTTC.

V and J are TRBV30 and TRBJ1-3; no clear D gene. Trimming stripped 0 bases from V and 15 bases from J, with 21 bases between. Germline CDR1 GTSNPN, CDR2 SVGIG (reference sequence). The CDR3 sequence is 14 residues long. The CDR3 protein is CAWSVGGSTKGKYF. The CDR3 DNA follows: TGTGCCTGGAGTGTGGGTGGAAGCACCAAAGGGAAATATTTT. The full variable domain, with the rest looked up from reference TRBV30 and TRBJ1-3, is SQTIHQWPATLVQPVGSPLSLECTVEGTSNPNLYWYRQAAGRGLQLLFYSVGIGQISSEVPQNLSASRPQDRQFILSSKKLLLSDSGFYLCAWSVGGSTKGKYFGEGSWLTVV.

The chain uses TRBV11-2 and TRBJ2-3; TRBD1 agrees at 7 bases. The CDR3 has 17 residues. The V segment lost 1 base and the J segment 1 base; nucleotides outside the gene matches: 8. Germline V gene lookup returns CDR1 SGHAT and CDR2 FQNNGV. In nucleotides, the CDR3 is TGTGCCAGCAGCTTAGCTGAAACAGGGGTGGGCACAGATACGCAGTATTTT. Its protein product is CASSLAETGVGTDTQYF.

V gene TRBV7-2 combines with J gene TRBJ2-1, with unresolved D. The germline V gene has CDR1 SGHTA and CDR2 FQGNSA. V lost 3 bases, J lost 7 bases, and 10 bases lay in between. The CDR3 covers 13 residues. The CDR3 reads CASSFDFRNEQFF. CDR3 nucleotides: TGTGCCAGCAGCTTCGACTTTCGGAATGAGCAGTTCTTC.

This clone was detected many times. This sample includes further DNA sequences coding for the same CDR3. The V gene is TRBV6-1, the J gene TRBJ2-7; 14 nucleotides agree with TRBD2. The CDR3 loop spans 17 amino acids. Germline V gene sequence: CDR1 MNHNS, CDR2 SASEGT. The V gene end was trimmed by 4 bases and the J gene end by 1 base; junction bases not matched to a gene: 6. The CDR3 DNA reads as TGTGCCAGCAGTGTAGGGACTAGCGGGGGCCTTTCCTACGAGCAGTACTTC. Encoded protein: CASSVGTSGGLSYEQYF.

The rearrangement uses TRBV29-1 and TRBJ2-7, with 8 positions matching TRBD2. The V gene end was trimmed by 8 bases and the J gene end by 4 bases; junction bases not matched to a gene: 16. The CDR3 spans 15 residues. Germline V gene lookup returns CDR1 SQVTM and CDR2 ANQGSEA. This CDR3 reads CSPGGPYDVIYEQYF. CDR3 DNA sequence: TGCAGCCCGGGGGGGCCGTACGATGTGATTTACGAGCAGTACTTC.

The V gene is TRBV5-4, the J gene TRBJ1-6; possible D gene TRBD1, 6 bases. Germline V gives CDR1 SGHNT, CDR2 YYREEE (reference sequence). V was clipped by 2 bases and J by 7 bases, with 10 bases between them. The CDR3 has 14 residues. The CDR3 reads CASSFGQINSPLHF. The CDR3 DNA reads TGTGCCAGCAGCTTCGGACAGATCAATTCACCCCTCCACTTT.

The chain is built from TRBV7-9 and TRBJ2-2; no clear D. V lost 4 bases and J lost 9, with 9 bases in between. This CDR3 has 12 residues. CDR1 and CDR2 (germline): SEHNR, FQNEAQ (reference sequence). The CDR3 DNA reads TGTGCCAGCAGCTACAGTGGCCGGGAGCTGTTTTTT. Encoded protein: CASSYSGRELFF.

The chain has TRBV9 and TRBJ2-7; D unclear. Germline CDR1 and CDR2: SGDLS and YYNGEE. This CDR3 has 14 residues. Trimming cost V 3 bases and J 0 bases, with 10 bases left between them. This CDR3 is CASSAPDGSYEQYF. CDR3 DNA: TGTGCCAGCAGCGCCCCGGACGGCTCCTACGAGCAGTACTTC.

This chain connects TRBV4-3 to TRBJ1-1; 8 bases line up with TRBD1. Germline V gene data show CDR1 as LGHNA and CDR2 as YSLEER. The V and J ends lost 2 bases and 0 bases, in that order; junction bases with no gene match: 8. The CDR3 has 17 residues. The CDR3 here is CASSQYLGQEMNTEAFF. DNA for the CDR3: TGCGCCAGCAGCCAATATCTGGGACAGGAGATGAACACTGAAGCTTTCTTT.

The CDR3 coding sequence is TGCGCCAGAGGGACAGGGGGCGTCTACGAGCAGTACTTC. Translation: CARGTGGVYEQYF. The rearrangement joins TRBV10-1 to TRBJ2-7; 12 bases map to TRBD1. The CDR3 is 13 residues long. V lost 9 bases and J lost 3; bases outside the gene matches: 3. The germline V gene encodes CDR1 WNHNN and CDR2 SYGVQD (reference sequence).

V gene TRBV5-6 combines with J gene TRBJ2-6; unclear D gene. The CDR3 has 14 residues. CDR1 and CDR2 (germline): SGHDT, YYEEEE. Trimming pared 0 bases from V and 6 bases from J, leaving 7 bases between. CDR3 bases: TGTGCCAGCAGCTTGGCGGGTGAGGCCAACGTCCTGACTTTC. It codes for CASSLAGEANVLTF. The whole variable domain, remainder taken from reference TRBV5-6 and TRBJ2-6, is DAGVTQSPTHLIKTRGQQVTLRCSPKSGHDTVSWYQQALGQGPQFIFQYYEEEERQRGNFPDRFSGHQFPNYSSELNVNALLLGDSALYLCASSLAGEANVLTFGAGSRLTVL.

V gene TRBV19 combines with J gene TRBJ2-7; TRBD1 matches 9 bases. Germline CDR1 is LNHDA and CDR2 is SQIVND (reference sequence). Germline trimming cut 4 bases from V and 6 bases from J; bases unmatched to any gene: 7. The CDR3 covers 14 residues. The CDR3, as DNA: TGTGCCAGTAGTACCTTCCGGACAGGGGTCGAGCAGTACTTC. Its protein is CASSTFRTGVEQYF.

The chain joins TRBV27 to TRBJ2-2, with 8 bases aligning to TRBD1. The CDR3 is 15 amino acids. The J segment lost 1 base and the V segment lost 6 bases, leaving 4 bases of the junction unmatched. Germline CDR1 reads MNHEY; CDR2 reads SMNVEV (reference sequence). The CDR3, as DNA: TGTGCCAGCAGCTATGGGACAGGGAACACCGGGGAGCTGTTTTTT. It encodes CASSYGTGNTGELFF.